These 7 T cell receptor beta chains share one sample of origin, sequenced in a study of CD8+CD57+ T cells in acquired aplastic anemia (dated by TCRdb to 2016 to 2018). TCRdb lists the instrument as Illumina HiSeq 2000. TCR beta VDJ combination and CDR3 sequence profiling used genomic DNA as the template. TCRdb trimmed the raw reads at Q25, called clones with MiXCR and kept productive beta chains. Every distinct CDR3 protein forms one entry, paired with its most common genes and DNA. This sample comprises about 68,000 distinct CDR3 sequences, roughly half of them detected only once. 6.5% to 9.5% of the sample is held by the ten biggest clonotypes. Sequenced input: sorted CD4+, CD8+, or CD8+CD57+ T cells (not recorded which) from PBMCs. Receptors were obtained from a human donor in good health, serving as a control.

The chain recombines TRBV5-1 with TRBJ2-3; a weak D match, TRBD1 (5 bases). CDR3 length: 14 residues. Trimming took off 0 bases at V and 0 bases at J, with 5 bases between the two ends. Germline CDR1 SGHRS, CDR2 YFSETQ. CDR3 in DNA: TGCGCCAGCAGCTTGGGACAGAGCACAGATACGCAGTATTTT. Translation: CASSLGQSTDTQYF. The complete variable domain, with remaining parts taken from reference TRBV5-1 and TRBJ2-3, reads KAGVTQTPRYLIKTRGQQVTLSCSPISGHRSVSWYQQTPGQGLQFLFEYFSETQRNKGNFPGRFSGRQFSNSRSEMNVSTLELGDSALYLCASSLGQSTDTQYFGPGTRLTVL.

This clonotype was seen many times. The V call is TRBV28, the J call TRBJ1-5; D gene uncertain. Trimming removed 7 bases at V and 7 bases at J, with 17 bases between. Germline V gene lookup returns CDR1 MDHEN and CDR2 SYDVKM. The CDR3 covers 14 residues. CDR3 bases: TGTGCCAGCACCCCCCAACTGGGCATCCAGCCCCAGCATTTT. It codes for CASTPQLGIQPQHF.

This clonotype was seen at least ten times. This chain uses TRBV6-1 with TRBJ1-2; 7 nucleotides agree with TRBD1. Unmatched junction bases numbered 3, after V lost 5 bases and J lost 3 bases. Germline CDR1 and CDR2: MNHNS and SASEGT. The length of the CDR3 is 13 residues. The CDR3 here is CASSTGVYYGYTF. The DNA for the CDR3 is TGTGCCAGCAGTACAGGGGTATACTATGGCTACACCTTC.

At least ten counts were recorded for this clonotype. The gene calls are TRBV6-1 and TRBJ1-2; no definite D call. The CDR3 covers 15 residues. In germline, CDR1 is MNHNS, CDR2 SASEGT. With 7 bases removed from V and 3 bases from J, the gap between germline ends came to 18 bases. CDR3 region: CASTPGAGTHYGYTF. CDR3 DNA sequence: TGTGCCAGCACCCCCGGTGCAGGAACTCACTATGGCTACACCTTC.

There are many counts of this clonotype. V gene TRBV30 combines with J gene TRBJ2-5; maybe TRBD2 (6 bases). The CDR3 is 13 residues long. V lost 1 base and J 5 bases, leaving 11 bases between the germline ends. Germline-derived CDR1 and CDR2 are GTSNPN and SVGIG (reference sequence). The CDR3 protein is CAWSGDGGETQYF. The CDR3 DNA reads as TGTGCCTGGAGTGGCGACGGAGGGGAGACCCAGTACTTC.

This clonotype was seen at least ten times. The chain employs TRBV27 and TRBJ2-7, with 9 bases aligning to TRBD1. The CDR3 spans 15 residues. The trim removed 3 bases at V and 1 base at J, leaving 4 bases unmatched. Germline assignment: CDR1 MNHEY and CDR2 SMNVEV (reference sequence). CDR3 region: CASSFGTGPSYEQYF. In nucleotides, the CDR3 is TGTGCCAGCAGTTTTGGGACAGGGCCTTCCTACGAGCAGTACTTC.

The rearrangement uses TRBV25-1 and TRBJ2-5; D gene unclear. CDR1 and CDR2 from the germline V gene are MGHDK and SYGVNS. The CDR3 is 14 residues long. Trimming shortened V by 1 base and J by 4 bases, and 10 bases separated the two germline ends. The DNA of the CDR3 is TGTGCCAGCAGTGAATTACCAGACCTAGAGACCCAGTACTTC. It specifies CASSELPDLETQYF.